Listed below are T cell receptor beta chains from one sample, sequenced in a study of beta chain features in type 1 diabetes. TCRdb keeps only in-frame clones here, not all; method: immunoSEQ multiplex PCR. The sample holds 120,000 to 150,000 clones, 6.9% seen once. The specimen sequenced was central memory CD4+ T cells from blood. The origin of the receptors is a woman aged 30 to 39 in good health. Each CDR3 is given with its conserved first and last residue. The order of the fields is clone size, D gene, V gene, J gene, CDR3 DNA, CDR3 protein. The D gene is left open where the match is weak. Clone size is given for some rows only: seen once, a few or many times, or a class if the clone is expanded.

.	.	TRBV13	TRBJ1-3	TGTGCCAGCAGCTTAACGGGATCCGGAAACACCATATATTTT	CASSLTGSGNTIYF
.	.	TRBV4-3	TRBJ1-1	TGCGCCAGCAGCCAAGGACAGGTTAACACTGAAGCTTTCTTT	CASSQGQVNTEAFF
.	.	TRBV5-1	TRBJ2-2	TGCGCCAGCAGCTTCAGGGCTAACACCGGGGAGCTGTTTTTT	CASSFRANTGELFF
few	TRBD2	TRBV10-3	TRBJ2-1	TGTGCCATCAGAGGACTAGCGGGGGCCTACAATGAGCAGTTCTTC	CAIRGLAGAYNEQFF
.	.	TRBV7-6	TRBJ2-2	TGTGCCAGCAGCTTAGAACCCAGGGGCTCGGCGAACACCGGGGAGCTGTTTTTT	CASSLEPRGSANTGELFF
.	TRBD2	TRBV28	TRBJ2-7	TGTGCCAGCAGCCAAGCCTGGGTCACTAGCGGGGGAAGCTCCTACGAGCAGTACTTC	CASSQAWVTSGGSSYEQYF
.	.	TRBV27	TRBJ1-5	TGTGCCAGCCGAAAGGGGCAGGGCCTCTTCTGGCCCCAGCATTTT	CASRKGQGLFWPQHF
few	.	TRBV29-1	TRBJ2-3	TGCAGCGTTGGGGGGGGCGCGGGAACAGATACGCAGTATTTT	CSVGGGAGTDTQYF
few	.	TRBV19	TRBJ1-5	TGTGCCAGTAGTATGCGAGGAGCGAATCAGCCCCAGCATTTT	CASSMRGANQPQHF
many	.	TRBV11-2	TRBJ2-1	TGTGCCAGCAGCTATAGCTATCTTTCAGATGAGCAGTTCTTC	CASSYSYLSDEQFF
few	.	TRBV20-1	TRBJ2-7	TGCAGTGTTGGACAAGACTACGAGCAGTACTTC	CSVGQDYEQYF
.	TRBD1	TRBV18	TRBJ2-3	TGTGCCAGCTCCTCGGGACAGGGGGCGGATACGCAGTATTTT	CASSSGQGADTQYF
few	.	TRBV5-1	TRBJ2-5	TGCGCCAGCAGCCAACCTGCAGGCCAAGAGACCCAGTACTTC	CASSQPAGQETQYF
.	.	TRBV6-5	TRBJ1-5	TGTGCCAGCAGCCACGAGTTTAGTGGCAATCAGCCCCAGCATTTT	CASSHEFSGNQPQHF
few	.	TRBV7-9	TRBJ1-3	TGTGCCAGCAGCCCTCCGTTAAACACCATATATTTT	CASSPPLNTIYF
.	.	TRBV28	TRBJ1-1	TGTGCCAGCAGCTCTGTGAACACTGAAGCTTTCTTT	CASSSVNTEAFF
.	TRBD2	TRBV7-2	TRBJ2-1	TGTGCCAGCAGCTCCAGTGTAGCGGGAGGGGGCTATGAGCAGTTCTTC	CASSSSVAGGGYEQFF
.	.	TRBV2	TRBJ1-5	TGTGCCAGCAGTGAAGGGGAGTCGTTTCAGCCCCAGCATTTT	CASSEGESFQPQHF
many	TRBD1	TRBV7-9	TRBJ2-7	TGTGCCAGCAGCTTAGGGACAGGGACCTGGCAGGAGCAGTACTTC	CASSLGTGTWQEQYF
many	TRBD1	TRBV10-2	TRBJ2-5	TGCGCCAGCAGGACCTTCGGGACAGGCGACGAGACCCAGTACTTC	CASRTFGTGDETQYF
few	TRBD1	TRBV14	TRBJ1-1	TGTGCCAGCAGCCCAAGAAAAGGGACAGCAGTGAACACTGAAGCTTTCTTT	CASSPRKGTAVNTEAFF
few	.	TRBV7-8	TRBJ2-2	TGTGCCAGCAGCTTAGGGCAGCGCTCGAACACCGGGGAGCTGTTTTTT	CASSLGQRSNTGELFF
.	.	TRBV7-2	TRBJ1-1	TGTGCCAGCAGCCCCGAGCAGAACACTGAAGCTTTCTTT	CASSPEQNTEAFF
.	.	TRBV7-3	TRBJ2-7	TGTGCCAGCAGCTTAGCTGGTGGCCAGTACGAGCAGTACTTC	CASSLAGGQYEQYF
.	TRBD1	TRBV11-2	TRBJ2-1	TGTGCCAGCAGCTGGGGACAGGGCCTTTACAATGAGCAGTTCTTC	CASSWGQGLYNEQFF
few	TRBD1	TRBV5-4	TRBJ1-2	TGTGCCAGCAGCTCGGACAGGGAGTCTCGGGTGGGTGGCTACACCTTC	CASSSDRESRVGGYTF
.	.	TRBV7-8	TRBJ2-7	TGTGCCAGCAGTCCTAGCGCCGCCTACGAGCAGTACTTC	CASSPSAAYEQYF
.	TRBD1	TRBV18	TRBJ2-2	TGTGCCAGCTCAGACAGGGCCGGGGAGCTGTTTTTT	CASSDRAGELFF
few	.	TRBV6-1	TRBJ1-5	TGTGCCAGCAGTGACGCAGGTCTCCGTTATAGCAATCAGCCCCAGCATTTT	CASSDAGLRYSNQPQHF
few	.	TRBV7-8	TRBJ1-1	TGTGCCAGCAGCAGCAGGACAGAGAACACTGAAGCTTTCTTT	CASSSRTENTEAFF
few	TRBD1	TRBV7-3	TRBJ2-6	TGTGCCAGCAGCTTAGAGGGGGCGTCTTCTGGGGCCAACGTCCTGACTTTC	CASSLEGASSGANVLTF
.	TRBD1	TRBV28	TRBJ1-5	TGTGCCAGCAGCATACCCCATTGGACAGGACCGACTGGGGGTGGTAATCAGCCCCAGCATTTT	CASSIPHWTGPTGGGNQPQHF
few	TRBD2	TRBV11-2	TRBJ2-1	TGTGCCAGCAGCCGCGAAGGACTAGCGAGAGGTCGCTCCTACAATGAGCAGTTCTTC	CASSREGLARGRSYNEQFF
.	TRBD2	TRBV9	TRBJ2-1	TGTGCCAGCAGCGTTCGGGAGGGCCTGGATGAGCAGTTCTTC	CASSVREGLDEQFF
.	TRBD2	TRBV7-8	TRBJ2-7	TGTGCCAGCAGCTTTAGCGGGACCCCCTACGAGCAGTACTTC	CASSFSGTPYEQYF
.	TRBD1	TRBV7-2	TRBJ2-7	TGTGCCAGCAGCTTAGAGGGGACAGGCGCCTCCTACGAGCAGTACTTC	CASSLEGTGASYEQYF
few	.	TRBV2	TRBJ2-2	TGTGCCAGCAGTGAAGATAACGGGGAGCTGTTTTTT	CASSEDNGELFF
few	TRBD2	TRBV15	TRBJ2-1	TGTGCCACCAGCATGGGACTAGCGGGACCCCCCTACAATGAGCAGTTCTTC	CATSMGLAGPPYNEQFF
few	TRBD1	TRBV6-1	TRBJ1-2	TGTGCCAGCAGTGAAGGGACAGGTTATAACTATGGCTACACCTTC	CASSEGTGYNYGYTF
few	.	TRBV7-2	TRBJ2-5	TGTGCCAGCAGCCCCCATCCAGAGGGGACCCAGTACTTC	CASSPHPEGTQYF
few	TRBD1	TRBV28	TRBJ2-7	TGTGCCAGCAGTCCTTATCCCAGACAGGGGGTTCATTTAAAGCGTCCCTACGAGCAGTACTTC	CASSPYPRQGVHLKRPYEQYF
.	TRBD1	TRBV7-9	TRBJ1-4	TGTGCCAGCAGCTCAAAGGGGGACAGTACCAAACTGTTTTTT	CASSSKGDSTKLFF
.	TRBD2	TRBV7-9	TRBJ2-3	TGTGCCAGCAGCCGCGGACTAGCGGGAGTGTCAGATACGCAGTATTTT	CASSRGLAGVSDTQYF